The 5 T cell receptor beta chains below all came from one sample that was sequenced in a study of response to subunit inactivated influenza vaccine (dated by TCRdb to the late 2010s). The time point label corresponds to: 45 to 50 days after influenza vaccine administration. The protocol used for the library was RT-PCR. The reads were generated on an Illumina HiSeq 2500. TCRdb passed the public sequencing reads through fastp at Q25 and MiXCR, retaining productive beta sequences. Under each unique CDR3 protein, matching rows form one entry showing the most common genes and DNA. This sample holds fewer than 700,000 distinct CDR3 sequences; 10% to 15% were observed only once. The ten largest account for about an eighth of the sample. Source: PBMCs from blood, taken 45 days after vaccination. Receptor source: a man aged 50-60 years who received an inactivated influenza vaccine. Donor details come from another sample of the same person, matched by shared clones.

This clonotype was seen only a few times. Here the CDR3 DNA reads TGTGCCAGCAGCTTAAGTATTTTTACGGGAGGGAACACCGGGGAGCTGTTTTTT. Amino acid sequence: CASSLSIFTGGNTGELFF. This sequence joins TRBV7-9 and TRBJ2-2; 7 nucleotides match TRBD2. Germline values: CDR1 SEHNR, CDR2 FQNEAQ (reference sequence). The CDR3 is 18 amino acids. With V trimmed by 2 bases and J by 1 base, 10 bases remained unmatched.

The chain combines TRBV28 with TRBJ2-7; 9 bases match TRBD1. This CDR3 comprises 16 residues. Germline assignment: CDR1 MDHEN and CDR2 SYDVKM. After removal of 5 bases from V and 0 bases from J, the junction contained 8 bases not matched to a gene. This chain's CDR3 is CASSPRTGDLSYEQYF. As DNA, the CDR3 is TGTGCCAGCAGTCCCCGGACAGGGGACCTCTCCTACGAGCAGTACTTC. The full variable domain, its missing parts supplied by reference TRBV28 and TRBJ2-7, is DVKVTQSSRYLVKRTGEKVFLECVQDMDHENMFWYRQDPGLGLRLIYFSYDVKMKEKGDIPEGYSVSREKKERFSLILESASTNQTSMYLCASSPRTGDLSYEQYFGPGTRLTVT.

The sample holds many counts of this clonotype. CDR3 protein: CASSLARGNQPQHF. The CDR3 region has the DNA TGTGCCAGCAGTTTAGCCAGGGGAAATCAGCCCCAGCATTTT. The V and J genes are TRBV12-3 or TRBV12-4 and TRBJ1-5; a possible D gene is TRBD1 (6 bases). CDR3 size: 14 residues. Between the trimmed V and J ends, which lost 0 bases and 4 bases, there was a span of 7 bases.

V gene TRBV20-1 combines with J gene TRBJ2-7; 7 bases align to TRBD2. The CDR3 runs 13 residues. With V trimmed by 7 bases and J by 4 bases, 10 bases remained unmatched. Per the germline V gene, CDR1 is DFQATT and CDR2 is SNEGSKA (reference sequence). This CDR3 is CSVRSGGRYEQYF. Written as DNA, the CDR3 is TGCAGTGTTAGGTCGGGAGGTCGATACGAGCAGTACTTC.

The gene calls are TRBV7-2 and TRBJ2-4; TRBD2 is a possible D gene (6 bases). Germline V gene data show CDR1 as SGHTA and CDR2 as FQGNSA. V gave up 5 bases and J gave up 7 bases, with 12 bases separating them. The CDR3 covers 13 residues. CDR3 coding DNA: TGTGCCAGCAGCGGGGCGGGGTTGAACATTCAGTACTTC. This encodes CASSGAGLNIQYF. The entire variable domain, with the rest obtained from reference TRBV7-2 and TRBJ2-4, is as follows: GAGVSQSPSNKVTEKGKDVELRCDPISGHTALYWYRQSLGQGLEFLIYFQGNSAPDKSGLPSDRFSAERTGGSVSTLTIQRTQQEDSAVYLCASSGAGLNIQYFGAGTRLSVL.